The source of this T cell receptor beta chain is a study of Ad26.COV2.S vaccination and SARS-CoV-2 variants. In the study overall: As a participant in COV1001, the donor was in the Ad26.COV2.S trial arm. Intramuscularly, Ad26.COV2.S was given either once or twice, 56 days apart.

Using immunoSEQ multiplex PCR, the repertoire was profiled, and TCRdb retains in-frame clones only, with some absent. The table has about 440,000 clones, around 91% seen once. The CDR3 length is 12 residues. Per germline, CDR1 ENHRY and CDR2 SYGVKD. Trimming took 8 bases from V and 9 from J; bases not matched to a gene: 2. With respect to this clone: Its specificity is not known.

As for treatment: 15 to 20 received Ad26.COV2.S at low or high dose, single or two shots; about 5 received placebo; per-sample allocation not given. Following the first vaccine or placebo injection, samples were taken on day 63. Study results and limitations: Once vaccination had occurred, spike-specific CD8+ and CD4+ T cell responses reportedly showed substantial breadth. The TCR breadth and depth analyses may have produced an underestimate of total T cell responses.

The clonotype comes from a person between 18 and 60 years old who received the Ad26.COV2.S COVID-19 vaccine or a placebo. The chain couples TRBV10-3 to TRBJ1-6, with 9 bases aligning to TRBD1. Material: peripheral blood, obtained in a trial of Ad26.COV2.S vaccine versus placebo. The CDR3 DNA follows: TGTGCCATCGGGACAGGGAGTTCACCCCTCCACTTT. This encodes CAIGTGSSPLHF.